This T cell receptor beta chain emerged from a study of OX40 agonist ivuxolimab in advanced cancers. Study details: Three individuals attained partial responses, comprising one hepatocellular carcinoma case and two cutaneous melanoma cases. Study-level findings and limits: The antigens recognized by the expanded peripheral T cells, that is their antigen specificity, were not determined.

Worth noting for this clone: What it recognizes is unknown.

Germline V gene lookup returns CDR1 SGHRS and CDR2 YFSETQ. The CDR3 runs to 14 residues. The ends were cut back, 3 bases at V and 0 bases at J, with 10 bases in the middle. The method was immunoSEQ multiplex PCR; TCRdb's version includes in-frame clones alone and lacks a portion of them. This table holds more than 60,000 clones, approximately 83% found once. The sequences come from CD4+ or CD8+ T cells sorted from blood, collected in a trial of the OX40 agonist ivuxolimab. V is TRBV5-1 and J is TRBJ2-7; D possibly corresponds to TRBD1 (6 bases). The source of this sequence is an adult with an advanced solid tumor such as melanoma, head and neck, liver or kidney cancer. In nucleotides, the CDR3 is TGCGCCAGCAGCTCGGACAGCCTCTCCTACGAGCAGTACTTC. This translates into CASSSDSLSYEQYF.